These 29 T cell receptor beta chains were sequenced from one sample in a study of spatial heterogeneity in lung cancer. In TCRdb, the 5' RACE reads were re-called with MiXCR into one record per CDR3 protein. The sample lists around 45,000 distinct CDR3 sequences, about 22% occurring once. The time point here: blood at routine non-recurrence follow-up after resection. The specimen was PBMCs, collected at follow-up. Every receptor here comes from a female donor with early-stage non-small cell lung cancer.

The sample holds many counts of this clonotype. The gene calls are TRBV30 and TRBJ2-7; D is uncertain. This CDR3 contains 13 residues. Trimming pared 0 bases from V and 3 bases from J, leaving 9 bases between. The germline gives CDR1 GTSNPN, CDR2 SVGIG (reference sequence). In nucleotides, the CDR3 is TGTGCCTGGAGTGTGTCGCTCTACTACGAGCAGTACTTC. Amino acids: CAWSVSLYYEQYF.

This chain joins TRBV29-1 and TRBJ2-7; no clear D gene. The germline V and J ends were trimmed by 4 bases and 6 bases, with 16 bases remaining between them. Per germline, CDR1 SQVTM and CDR2 ANQGSEA. The CDR3 has 13 residues. CDR3 residues: CSVGSTPTSEQYF. The CDR3 nucleotides are TGCAGCGTTGGGTCGACTCCCACCAGCGAGCAGTACTTC.

This chain links TRBV12-3 or TRBV12-4 with TRBJ2-3; 7 nucleotides align to TRBD1. The CDR3 extends over 15 amino acids. Trimming cost V 4 bases and J 2 bases; bases outside gene matches: 6. CDR3 in amino acids: CASSSLRGLTDTQYF. The CDR3 DNA reads TGTGCCAGCAGTTCCCTTAGGGGGCTCACAGATACGCAGTATTTT.

This chain links TRBV3-1 with TRBJ2-1; D not resolved. Germline assignment: CDR1 LGHDT and CDR2 YNNKEL (reference sequence). This CDR3 comprises 12 residues. V lost 2 bases to trimming and J lost 3 bases, with 2 bases between them. CDR3 sequence reads: CASSQFYNEQFF. The CDR3 DNA is TGTGCCAGCAGCCAATTCTACAATGAGCAGTTCTTC.

V usage is TRBV5-1 and J usage is TRBJ2-6, with no clear D. Between the trimmed V and J ends, which lost 7 bases and 4 bases, there was a span of 12 bases. CDR1 is SGHRS, CDR2 YFSETQ, per germline. This CDR3 spans 14 amino acids. The CDR3 nucleotides read TGCGCCAGCCTTGAGGTTTTAGGGGCCAACGTCCTGACTTTC. Protein sequence: CASLEVLGANVLTF.

This clonotype turned up a few times. V usage is TRBV5-1 and J usage is TRBJ2-5, with D perhaps matching TRBD2 (6 bases). The CDR3 runs to 14 residues. Germline values: CDR1 SGHRS, CDR2 YFSETQ. Trimming pared 4 bases from V and 5 bases from J, leaving 15 bases between. CDR3: CASSNTAAGETQYF. The CDR3 nucleotides are TGCGCCAGCAGCAACACCGCGGCGGGGGAGACCCAGTACTTC.

The V and J genes are TRBV5-1 and TRBJ2-4, with D perhaps matching TRBD1 or TRBD2 (7 bases each). Germline CDR1 SGHRS, CDR2 YFSETQ. The CDR3 loop spans 14 amino acids. Trimming shortened V by 4 bases and J by 6 bases, and 14 bases separated the two germline ends. DNA of the CDR3: TGCGCCAGCAGCAGCGGGACAGAGGGAAACATTCAGTACTTC. It encodes CASSSGTEGNIQYF.

The chain is built from TRBV6-5 and TRBJ1-1; perhaps TRBD1 as D (5 bases). The V gene's germline CDR1 is MNHEY and CDR2 SVGAGI. The CDR3 extends over 12 amino acids. The V end lost 7 bases, the J end lost 10 bases, and 16 bases lay between the germline ends. CDR3 in DNA: TGTGCCAGCACCTCATCCAGGGCTGGAGCTTTCTTT. This encodes CASTSSRAGAFF.

The rearrangement links TRBV19 to TRBJ1-1; TRBD1 might be the D (5 bases). The ends were cut back, 6 bases at V and 6 bases at J, with 14 bases in the middle. CDR3 length: 13 amino acids. Germline loops: CDR1 LNHDA, CDR2 SQIVND (reference sequence). The chain's CDR3 is CASRGRGMAEAFF. The DNA for the CDR3 is TGTGCCAGTAGGGGACGGGGGATGGCTGAAGCTTTCTTT. The variable domain in full, with the rest retrieved from reference TRBV19 and TRBJ1-1, is DGGITQSPKYLFRKEGQNVTLSCEQNLNHDAMYWYRQDPGQGLRLIYYSQIVNDFQKGDIAEGYSVSREKKESFPLTVTSAQKNPTAFYLCASRGRGMAEAFFGQGTRLTVV.

V is TRBV19 and J is TRBJ2-7; D is unresolved. Germline-derived CDR1 and CDR2 are LNHDA and SQIVND (reference sequence). V was cut by 6 bases and J by 6 bases, with 15 bases left in between. CDR3 size: 13 residues. CDR3 DNA: TGTGCCAGTAGCACCCACCCGGCAGGCGAGCAGTACTTC. It translates to CASSTHPAGEQYF.

V and J are TRBV11-3 and TRBJ2-1, with D possibly matching TRBD2 (6 bases). The CDR3 spans 14 residues. With 3 bases removed from V and 7 bases from J, the gap between germline ends came to 13 bases. Germline loops: CDR1 SGHNT, CDR2 YENEEA. The CDR3 region is CASSFLGGENEQFF. The DNA for the CDR3 is TGTGCCAGCAGCTTCCTGGGGGGAGAGAATGAGCAGTTCTTC. The full variable domain, its missing parts supplied by reference TRBV11-3 and TRBJ2-1, is EAGVVQSPRYKIIEKKQPVAFWCNPISGHNTLYWYLQNLGQGPELLIRYENEEAVDDSQLPKDRFSAERLKGVDSTLKIQPAELGDSAVYLCASSFLGGENEQFFGPGTRLTVL.

This clonotype was seen a handful of times. The genes are TRBV28 and TRBJ2-2, with a tentative D call TRBD2 (5 bases). CDR1 MDHEN and CDR2 SYDVKM come from the germline V gene. V was pared by 9 bases and J by 0 bases, with 11 bases between. The CDR3 consists of 14 residues. CDR3: CASLGSANTGELFF. The DNA of the CDR3 is TGTGCCAGTTTGGGGAGCGCGAACACCGGGGAGCTGTTTTTT.

This clonotype appeared many times. The chain has TRBV2 and TRBJ1-1, with D hard to call. CDR3 length: 12 residues. With 4 bases removed from V and 1 base from J, the gap between germline ends came to 4 bases. Per the germline V gene, CDR1 is SNHLY and CDR2 is FYNNEI. The CDR3 spells CASSVRNTEAFF. For the CDR3, the DNA is TGTGCCAGCAGTGTTAGGAACACTGAAGCTTTCTTT.

This clonotype was recorded many times. The chain has TRBV4-1 and TRBJ1-5; D ambiguous. The V gene's germline CDR1 is MGHRA and CDR2 YSYEKL. V lost 1 base to trimming and J lost 8 bases, with 15 bases between them. CDR3 length: 15 amino acids. For the CDR3, the DNA is TGCGCCAGCAGCCAAGCTAGCCGGCCCGGGGAGCCCCAGCATTTT. Protein sequence: CASSQASRPGEPQHF.

The J gene is TRBJ2-1, the V gene TRBV20-1, with 9 bases aligning to TRBD2. With V trimmed by 4 bases and J by 2 bases, 6 bases remained unmatched. The germline V gene has CDR1 DFQATT and CDR2 SNEGSKA (reference sequence). The CDR3 contains 15 residues. The CDR3 sequence is CSATKASGAYNEQFF. The CDR3 DNA reads TGCAGTGCTACAAAAGCTAGCGGGGCCTACAATGAGCAGTTCTTC.

This rearrangement joins TRBV27 to TRBJ1-2; TRBD1 aligns across 8 bases. Per germline, CDR1 MNHEY and CDR2 SMNVEV (reference sequence). The J segment lost 4 bases and the V segment lost 9 bases, leaving 16 bases of the junction unmatched. This CDR3 is built from 16 residues. In DNA, the CDR3 is TGTGCCAGTAGGCCTCTGGACAGGGCCATGGGCTATGGCTACACCTTC. This encodes CASRPLDRAMGYGYTF.

This clonotype was counted ten times or more. This sequence joins TRBV18 and TRBJ1-1; D gene ambiguous. V was cut by 4 bases and J by 1 base, with 13 bases left in between. The germline V gene encodes CDR1 KGHSH and CDR2 LQKENI. CDR3 size: 15 residues. In DNA, the CDR3 is TGTGCCAGCTCACAGAACAATGACGCGAACACTGAAGCTTTCTTT. Translation: CASSQNNDANTEAFF. The whole variable domain, filled in from reference TRBV18 and TRBJ1-1, reads NAGVMQNPRHLVRRRGQEARLRCSPMKGHSHVYWYRQLPEEGLKFMVYLQKENIIDESGMPKERFSAEFPKEGPSILRIQQVVRGDSAAYFCASSQNNDANTEAFFGQGTRLTVV.

The chain employs TRBV20-1 and TRBJ2-3; D is unresolved. Deletions cut 0 bases from V and 1 base from J, with 5 bases between. The CDR3 runs 13 residues. Per germline, CDR1 DFQATT and CDR2 SNEGSKA (reference sequence). CDR3: CSARDAGTDTQYF. DNA for the CDR3: TGCAGTGCTAGAGATGCTGGCACAGATACGCAGTATTTT.

Only a few counts were recorded for this clonotype. The gene calls are TRBV5-1 and TRBJ2-5; the match to TRBD2 covers 7 bases. This CDR3 has 16 amino acids. Trimming cost V 0 bases and J 3 bases; bases outside gene matches: 8. Germline assignment: CDR1 SGHRS and CDR2 YFSETQ. CDR3 region: CASSLVLAERKETQYF. In DNA form, the CDR3 reads TGCGCCAGCAGCTTGGTGCTAGCGGAAAGGAAAGAGACCCAGTACTTC.

The rearrangement joins TRBV6-2 or TRBV6-3 to TRBJ2-5; TRBD2 matches 9 bases. From germline, CDR1 is MNHEY and CDR2 SVGEGT. This CDR3 has 16 amino acids. With 2 bases clipped from V and 5 bases from J, the junction kept 9 bases outside the gene matches. This CDR3 reads CASSYGREGPWETQYF. Here the CDR3 DNA reads TGTGCCAGCAGTTACGGGCGGGAGGGCCCTTGGGAGACCCAGTACTTC.

CDR3 bases: TGTGCCAGCAGCACTGGACAGGGAAGCACCGGGGAGCTGTTTTTT. Translated: CASSTGQGSTGELFF. The genes are TRBV11-3 and TRBJ2-2; 8 nucleotides align to TRBD1. Losses at the gene ends were 5 bases for V and 4 bases for J; bases not matched to a gene: 6. The germline CDR1 and CDR2 sequences are SGHNT and YENEEA. The CDR3 consists of 15 residues.

The chain recombines TRBV27 with TRBJ1-5; 8 bases fit TRBD1. The CDR3 consists of 15 residues. Germline V lookup: CDR1 MNHEY, CDR2 SMNVEV (reference sequence). The trim removed 0 bases at V and 5 bases at J, leaving 3 bases unmatched. The CDR3 nucleotides are TGTGCCAGCAGTTTATCCACAGGGGGGTATCAGCCCCAGCATTTT. Translated, it gives CASSLSTGGYQPQHF.

The chain uses TRBV7-9 and TRBJ2-2, with D possibly being TRBD2 (6 bases). Germline CDR1 SEHNR, CDR2 FQNEAQ (reference sequence). The V end lost 1 base, the J end lost 5 bases, and 11 bases lay between the germline ends. CDR3 length: 15 residues. CDR3: CASSLVQGGTGELFF. CDR3 bases: TGTGCCAGCAGCTTAGTGCAGGGAGGAACCGGGGAGCTGTTTTTT.

This clonotype showed up just a few times. The J gene is TRBJ2-1, the V gene TRBV3-1; no clear D. V was cut by 0 bases and J by 10 bases, with 7 bases left in between. Germline values: CDR1 LGHDT, CDR2 YNNKEL (reference sequence). CDR3 length: 12 amino acids. The CDR3 reads CASSQDTREQFF. The CDR3, as DNA: TGTGCCAGCAGCCAAGATACGAGGGAGCAGTTCTTC.

This rearrangement joins TRBV6-5 to TRBJ2-3, with unresolved D. CDR3 length: 11 residues. Trimming left V 5 bases short and J 7 bases short, with 7 bases between. The germline gives CDR1 MNHEY, CDR2 SVGAGI. The CDR3 loop is CASSQRNTQYF. The CDR3 DNA is TGTGCCAGCAGTCAACGAAATACGCAGTATTTT.

There are a few counts of this clonotype. CDR3 sequence reads: CAISTGGAARDTQYF. The CDR3 nucleotides are TGTGCCATCAGTACAGGGGGCGCGGCCCGCGATACGCAGTATTTT. V usage is TRBV10-3 and J usage is TRBJ2-3; TRBD1 agrees at 9 bases. Germline V lookup: CDR1 ENHRY, CDR2 SYGVKD. CDR3 size: 15 residues. Unmatched junction bases numbered 9, after V lost 5 bases and J lost 6 bases.

This clonotype was observed many times. J is TRBJ2-3 and V is TRBV11-2; D unclear. Trimming pared 1 base from V and 0 bases from J, leaving 14 bases between. CDR1 is SGHAT and CDR2 is FQNNGV in the germline V gene. CDR3 length equals 17 residues. CDR3 residues: CASSLGVGLPSTDTQYF. Here the CDR3 DNA reads TGTGCCAGCAGCTTAGGAGTAGGGCTTCCTAGCACAGATACGCAGTATTTT. Full variable domain (rest looked up from reference TRBV11-2 and TRBJ2-3): EAGVAQSPRYKIIEKRQSVAFWCNPISGHATLYWYQQILGQGPKLLIQFQNNGVVDDSQLPKDRFSAERLKGVDSTLKIQPAKLEDSAVYLCASSLGVGLPSTDTQYFGPGTRLTVL.

This clonotype came up a few times. The chain joins TRBV20-1 to TRBJ2-1; TRBD2 matches at 8 bases. With 1 base clipped from V and 0 bases from J, the junction kept 8 bases outside the gene matches. This CDR3 contains 17 residues. CDR1 DFQATT and CDR2 SNEGSKA come from the germline V gene (reference sequence). The CDR3: CSARVISGTSSYNEQFF. The CDR3 bases are TGCAGTGCTAGAGTTATAAGCGGGACTAGCTCCTACAATGAGCAGTTCTTC.

In this sample, this clonotype turned up once. V gene TRBV7-8 combines with J gene TRBJ2-5; TRBD1 might be the D (6 bases). Per germline, CDR1 SGHVS and CDR2 FQNEAQ. CDR3 length: 12 residues. The V end lost 5 bases, the J end lost 9 bases, and 13 bases lay between the germline ends. The CDR3 bases are TGTGCCAGCAGCCTCCCTCGACAGGCCCAGTACTTC. Translating gives CASSLPRQAQYF. Full variable domain (outside the CDR3, taken from reference TRBV7-8 and TRBJ2-5): GAGVSQSPRYKVAKRGQDVALRCDPISGHVSLFWYQQALGQGPEFLTYFQNEAQLDKSGLPSDRFFAERPEGSVSTLKIQRTQQEDSAVYLCASSLPRQAQYFGPGTRLLVL.